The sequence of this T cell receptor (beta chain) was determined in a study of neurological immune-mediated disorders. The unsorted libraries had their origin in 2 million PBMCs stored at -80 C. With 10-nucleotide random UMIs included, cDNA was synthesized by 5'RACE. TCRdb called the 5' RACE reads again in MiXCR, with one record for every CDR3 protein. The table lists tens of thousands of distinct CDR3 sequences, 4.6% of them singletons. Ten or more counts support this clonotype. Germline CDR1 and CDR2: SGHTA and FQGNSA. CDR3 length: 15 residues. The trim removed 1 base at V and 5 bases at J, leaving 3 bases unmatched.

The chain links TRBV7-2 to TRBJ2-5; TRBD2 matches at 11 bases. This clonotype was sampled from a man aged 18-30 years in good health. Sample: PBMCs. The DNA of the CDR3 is TGTGCCAGCAGCTTAGTTAGCGGGGGGGGTGAGACCCAGTACTTC. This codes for CASSLVSGGGETQYF.